These 12 T cell receptor beta chains came from one sample sequenced in a study of shared clonotypes between healthy human individuals. Repertoires were generated with immunoSEQ multiplex PCR, while TCRdb's copy carries only in-frame clones and drops some. The sample yields around 2,000,000 clones, approximately 95% seen once. Sequencing was carried out using naive CD4+ T cells sorted from blood. Subset meaning: CD45RA+ positively selected. The receptors stem from a man aged 18 to 29 in good health.

V and J are TRBV18 and TRBJ1-1; a possible D gene is TRBD1 (6 bases). Looked up from germline, CDR1 is KGHSH and CDR2 is LQKENI. V lost 6 bases to trimming and J lost 0 bases, with 20 bases between them. CDR3 size: 17 residues. The chain's CDR3 is CASSKQGQGGMNTEAFF. The CDR3, as DNA: TGTGCCAGCTCCAAACAGGGTCAAGGCGGCATGAACACTGAAGCTTTCTTT.

V is TRBV28 and J is TRBJ1-1; TRBD1 agrees at 7 bases. Per the germline V gene, CDR1 is MDHEN and CDR2 is SYDVKM. This CDR3 is built from 16 residues. Unmatched junction bases numbered 9, after V lost 5 bases and J lost 0 bases. DNA for the CDR3: TGTGCCAGCAGTCCCCAGACAGGGCGAATGAACACTGAAGCTTTCTTT. Amino acids: CASSPQTGRMNTEAFF.

This rearrangement joins TRBV6-6 to TRBJ2-2; TRBD1 is a possible D gene (6 bases). Germline-derived CDR1 and CDR2 are MNHNY and SVGAGI (reference sequence). The CDR3 length is 14 residues. Between the trimmed V and J ends, which lost 2 bases and 7 bases, there was a span of 11 bases. The DNA of the CDR3 is TGTGCCAGCAGTTACAGCACAGGGCACGGGGAGCTGTTTTTT. Translation: CASSYSTGHGELFF.

This chain links TRBV19 with TRBJ2-5; 8 bases fit TRBD1. Germline values: CDR1 LNHDA, CDR2 SQIVND (reference sequence). This CDR3 spans 15 amino acids. V lost 4 bases, J lost 3 bases, and 7 bases stayed unmatched. CDR3 DNA: TGTGCCAGTAGTAGATTTCAGGGGGCTAAAGAGACCCAGTACTTC. Protein sequence: CASSRFQGAKETQYF.

This chain joins TRBV10-3 and TRBJ1-5; 9 nucleotides agree with TRBD1. The J segment lost 6 bases and the V segment lost 5 bases, leaving 5 bases of the junction unmatched. There are 14 residues in the CDR3. Looked up from germline, CDR1 is ENHRY and CDR2 is SYGVKD. Written as DNA, the CDR3 is TGTGCCATCAGTAGGGGGACAGGGATTCAGCCCCAGCATTTT. Translation gives CAISRGTGIQPQHF.

The V and J genes are TRBV7-9 and TRBJ1-5, with D tentatively TRBD1 (6 bases). CDR3 length: 14 amino acids. Trimming took off 5 bases at V and 7 bases at J, with 15 bases between the two ends. CDR1 and CDR2 from the germline V gene are SEHNR and FQNEAQ (reference sequence). The chain's CDR3 is CASSGGPIGQPQHF. CDR3 bases: TGTGCCAGCAGCGGGGGCCCAATTGGACAGCCCCAGCATTTT.

The chain recombines TRBV6-6 with TRBJ2-7, with 11 nucleotides matching TRBD1. Germline V lookup: CDR1 MNHNY, CDR2 SVGAGI (reference sequence). The CDR3 loop spans 15 amino acids. With 2 bases clipped from V and 6 bases from J, the junction kept 6 bases outside the gene matches. The CDR3 sequence: CASSYRDRGVSEQYF. The CDR3 coding sequence is TGTGCCAGCAGTTACCGGGACAGGGGGGTTTCCGAGCAGTACTTC.

This clone was detected only once. This rearrangement joins TRBV18 to TRBJ2-7; perhaps D is TRBD1 or TRBD2 (5 bases each). Trimming pared 3 bases from V and 4 bases from J, leaving 16 bases between. CDR3 length: 15 amino acids. The germline V gene encodes CDR1 KGHSH and CDR2 LQKENI. CDR3 sequence (DNA): TGTGCCAGCTCACCTGAGGGGATGGGGAGATACGAGCAGTACTTC. Protein sequence: CASSPEGMGRYEQYF.

The chain carries TRBV6-5 and TRBJ1-2, with TRBD1 as a possible D gene (5 bases). This CDR3 has 12 amino acids. V gave up 10 bases and J gave up 2 bases, with 11 bases separating them. The germline V gene encodes CDR1 MNHEY and CDR2 SVGAGI. CDR3 nucleotide sequence: TGTGCCACCCTCGGGGCCAACTATGGCTACACCTTC. Translation gives CATLGANYGYTF.

The chain recombines TRBV19 with TRBJ1-2; maybe TRBD1 (5 bases). Germline V lookup: CDR1 LNHDA, CDR2 SQIVND (reference sequence). The CDR3 extends over 15 amino acids. V was cut by 7 bases and J by 5 bases, with 20 bases left in between. The CDR3: CASTPPGGLHYGYTF. The CDR3 DNA is TGTGCCAGTACACCACCGGGGGGATTACATTATGGCTACACCTTC.

This sequence joins TRBV6-6 and TRBJ1-2; TRBD1 matches at 8 bases. The CDR3 length is 15 residues. Germline CDR1 is MNHNY and CDR2 is SVGAGI (reference sequence). The V segment lost 0 bases and the J segment 4 bases; nucleotides outside the gene matches: 4. The DNA of the CDR3 is TGTGCCAGCAGTTACTCGACAGGGGCCGCCTATGGCTACACCTTC. Translating gives CASSYSTGAAYGYTF.

The chain carries TRBV6-1 and TRBJ2-5; the D gene is possibly TRBD2 (6 bases). The ends were cut back, 8 bases at V and 1 base at J, with 8 bases in the middle. Germline CDR1 and CDR2: MNHNS and SASEGT. CDR3 size: 12 residues. Written as DNA, the CDR3 is TGTGCCAGCCTAGCGTTCCAAGAGACCCAGTACTTC. Amino acid sequence: CASLAFQETQYF.